The 3 T cell receptor beta chains presented below share a single source sample, sequenced in a study of a mutant IDH1 vaccine in newly diagnosed glioma. Antigen specificity for these receptors is unknown. As to time point: week 5, during vaccination. The content of each vaccine dose was 300 ug of mutant IDH1 20-mer peptide, and topical imiquimod accompanied it. Profiling relied on immunoSEQ multiplex PCR, and the TCRdb table lists in-frame clones only, not all of them. The sample records about 54,000 clones, about 81% being singletons. The specimen comprised PBMCs, sampled from a glioma patient whose treatment included an IDH1 peptide vaccine. The origin of the receptors is a man under 40 with glioma.

This rearrangement joins TRBV14 to TRBJ1-5; 7 bases fit TRBD1. The CDR3 totals 13 residues. V was pared by 6 bases and J by 4 bases, with 3 bases of the junction left unmatched. In germline, CDR1 is SGHDN, CDR2 FVKESK. CDR3 in amino acids: CASSLQGNQPQHF. The CDR3 DNA reads TGTGCCAGCAGTCTACAGGGGAATCAGCCCCAGCATTTT.

V and J are TRBV18 and TRBJ2-5; TRBD1 aligns across 7 bases. There are 13 residues in the CDR3. The junction had 10 bases not matched to a gene; V was cut back by 10 bases and J by 5 bases. The V gene's germline CDR1 is KGHSH and CDR2 LQKENI. The CDR3 DNA reads TGTGCCACAAGGGACAGCTTAGGGGAGACCCAGTACTTC. As protein: CATRDSLGETQYF.

The chain combines TRBV4-1 with TRBJ1-1, with 9 bases identical to TRBD1. V gave up 0 bases and J gave up 7 bases; unmatched junction bases: 6. The CDR3 is 15 residues long. Germline values: CDR1 MGHRA, CDR2 YSYEKL. CDR3 sequence reads: CASSQDQNRGREAFF. DNA of the CDR3: TGCGCCAGCAGCCAAGATCAGAACAGGGGGCGTGAAGCTTTCTTT.